This TCR beta chain emerged from a study of blood T cell repertoires in COVID-19. Study information: The origin of the acute and convalescent COVID-19 samples was the United States, Italy and Spain. Nucleic acid was either cDNA or gDNA, and it came from T cells, B-cell-depleted T cells, or PBMCs.

V trimming: 0 bases; J trimming: 8 bases; junction bases outside the gene matches: 7. Germline assignment: CDR1 SGHTA and CDR2 FQGNSA. There are 16 residues in the CDR3. How the authors handled the data: It was from reference gene primer amplification that nucleated cell counts were estimated. Assay used: immunoSEQ multiplex PCR; TCRdb lists only in-frame clones, some missing. The DNA was the basis for D and trimming; V, J and clone size are from that table. This table holds under 200,000 clones, roughly 93% found once. The rearrangement joins TRBV7-2 to TRBJ2-1; 10 bases line up with TRBD2. This clonotype originated in a man younger than 35 with acute or convalescent COVID-19. The specimen was peripheral blood. The CDR3 loop reads CASSLALTSGEDEQFF. CDR3 coding DNA: TGTGCCAGCAGCTTAGCGCTCACTAGCGGGGAAGATGAGCAGTTCTTC. Looking up the rest from reference TRBV7-2 and TRBJ2-1 gives the full variable domain: GAGVSQSPSNKVTEKGKDVELRCDPISGHTALYWYRQSLGQGLEFLIYFQGNSAPDKSGLPSDRFSAERTGGSVSTLTIQRTQQEDSAVYLCASSLALTSGEDEQFFGPGTRLTVL.